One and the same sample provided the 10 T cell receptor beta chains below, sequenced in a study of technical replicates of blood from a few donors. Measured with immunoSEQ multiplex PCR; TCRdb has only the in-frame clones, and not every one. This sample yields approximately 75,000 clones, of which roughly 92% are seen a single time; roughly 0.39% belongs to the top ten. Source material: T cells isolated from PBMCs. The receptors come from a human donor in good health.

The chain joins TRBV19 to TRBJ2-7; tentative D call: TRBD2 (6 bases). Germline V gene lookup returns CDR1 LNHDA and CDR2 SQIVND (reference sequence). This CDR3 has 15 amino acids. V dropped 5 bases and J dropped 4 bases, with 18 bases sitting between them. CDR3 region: CASSVRLVEGYEQYF. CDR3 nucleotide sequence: TGTGCCAGTAGTGTAAGACTAGTGGAGGGGTACGAGCAGTACTTC.

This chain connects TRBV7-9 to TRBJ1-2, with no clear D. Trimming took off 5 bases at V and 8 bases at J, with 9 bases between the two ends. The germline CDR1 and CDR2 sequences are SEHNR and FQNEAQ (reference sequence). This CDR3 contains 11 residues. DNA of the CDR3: TGTGCCAGCAGCGGCGCGGAGGGCTACACCTTC. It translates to CASSGAEGYTF.

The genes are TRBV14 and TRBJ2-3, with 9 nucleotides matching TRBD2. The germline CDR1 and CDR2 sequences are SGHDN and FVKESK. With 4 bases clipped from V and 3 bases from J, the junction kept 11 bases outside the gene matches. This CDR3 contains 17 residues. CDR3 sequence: CASSLRDSGRSTDTQYF. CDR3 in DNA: TGTGCCAGCAGCCTCAGGGATAGCGGGAGATCAACAGATACGCAGTATTTT.

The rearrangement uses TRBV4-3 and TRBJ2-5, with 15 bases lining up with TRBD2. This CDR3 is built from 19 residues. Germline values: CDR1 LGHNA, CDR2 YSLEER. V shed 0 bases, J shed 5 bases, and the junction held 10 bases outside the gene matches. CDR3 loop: CASSQDRGLAGGPPETQYF. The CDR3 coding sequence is TGCGCCAGCAGCCAAGATAGAGGACTAGCGGGAGGGCCCCCCGAGACCCAGTACTTC.

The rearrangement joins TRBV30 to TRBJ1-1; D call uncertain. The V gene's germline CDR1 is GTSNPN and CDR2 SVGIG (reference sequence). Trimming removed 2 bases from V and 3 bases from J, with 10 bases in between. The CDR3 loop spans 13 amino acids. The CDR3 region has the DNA TGTGCCTGGAGTCGTATTTCGTACACTGAAGCTTTCTTT. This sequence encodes CAWSRISYTEAFF.

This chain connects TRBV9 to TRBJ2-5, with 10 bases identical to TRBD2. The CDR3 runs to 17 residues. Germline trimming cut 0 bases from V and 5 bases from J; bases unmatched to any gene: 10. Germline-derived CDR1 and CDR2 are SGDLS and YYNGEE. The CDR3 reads CASSVATPLAGSETQYF. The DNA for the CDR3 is TGTGCCAGCAGCGTAGCTACTCCACTAGCGGGATCGGAGACCCAGTACTTC.

CDR3 sequence reads: CATAQQGSNEKLFF. The CDR3 nucleotides read TGTGCCACCGCCCAACAGGGGTCGAATGAAAAACTGTTTTTT. J is TRBJ1-4 and V is TRBV15; TRBD1 matches at 7 bases. The CDR3 totals 14 residues. Germline V gene sequence: CDR1 LNHNV, CDR2 YYDKDF (reference sequence). Trimming removed 8 bases from V and 5 bases from J; junction bases left unmatched: 8. The full variable domain, with the rest looked up from reference TRBV15 and TRBJ1-4, is DAMVIQNPRYQVTQFGKPVTLSCSQTLNHNVMYWYQQKSSQAPKLLFHYYDKDFNNEADTPDNFQSRRPNTSFCFLDIRSPGLGDTAMYLCATAQQGSNEKLFFGSGTQLSVL.

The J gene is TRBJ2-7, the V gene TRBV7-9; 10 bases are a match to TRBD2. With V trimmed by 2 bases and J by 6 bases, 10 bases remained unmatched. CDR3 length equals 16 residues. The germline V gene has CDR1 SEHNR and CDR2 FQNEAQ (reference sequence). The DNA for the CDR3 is TGTGCCAGCAGCTTATCTCCAGCGGGAGGGCCCCGCGAGCAGTACTTC. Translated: CASSLSPAGGPREQYF.

The CDR3 here is CASSLDQDFTEAFF. As DNA, the CDR3 is TGTGCCAGCAGCTTGGACCAGGATTTCACTGAAGCTTTCTTT. The chain recombines TRBV5-5 with TRBJ1-1; D not resolved. The CDR3 is made up of 14 amino acids. The V end was cut by 0 bases, the J end by 4 bases, with 10 bases between. In germline, CDR1 is SGHKS, CDR2 YYEKEE (reference sequence).

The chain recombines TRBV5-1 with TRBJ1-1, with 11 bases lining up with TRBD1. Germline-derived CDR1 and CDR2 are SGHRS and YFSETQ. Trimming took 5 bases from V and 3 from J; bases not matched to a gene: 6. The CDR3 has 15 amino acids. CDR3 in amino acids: CASRDRGPAYTEAFF. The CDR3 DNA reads TGCGCCAGCAGGGACAGGGGGCCGGCCTACACTGAAGCTTTCTTT. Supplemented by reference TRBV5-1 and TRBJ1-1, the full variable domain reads KAGVTQTPRYLIKTRGQQVTLSCSPISGHRSVSWYQQTPGQGLQFLFEYFSETQRNKGNFPGRFSGRQFSNSRSEMNVSTLELGDSALYLCASRDRGPAYTEAFFGQGTRLTVV.